One T cell receptor (beta chain) is described in this entry. This sample is drawn from a study of blood T cell repertoires in COVID-19. Original processing notes: Amplification of reference gene primers provided the estimated nucleated cell counts. Some clones are missing from TCRdb's copy, which holds only in-frame ones; the method was immunoSEQ multiplex PCR. V and J calls and clone size are those listed in that table; D and trimming were worked out from the DNA. The profile shows more than 300,000 clones, under 95% of them singletons. The V segment lost 2 bases and the J segment 4 bases; nucleotides outside the gene matches: 6. Looked up from germline, CDR1 is SGHTA and CDR2 is FQGNSA. The CDR3 covers 16 residues.

This chain connects TRBV7-2 to TRBJ1-3, with 9 bases fitting TRBD1. The sequenced material came from peripheral blood. This clonotype was obtained from a woman aged 18-30 years who had recovered from COVID-19. The CDR3 DNA is TGTGCCAGCAGCTTAAAGGGGACAGGGACAGGAAACACCATATATTTT. This translates into CASSLKGTGTGNTIYF.